Described below is a single T cell receptor beta chain sequence and its context. This record comes from a study of blood T cell repertoires in COVID-19. Original methodology: Nucleated cell number was recorded as an estimate derived from reference gene primer amplification. Libraries were prepared by immunoSEQ multiplex PCR; TCRdb keeps only in-frame clonotypes and omits some of them. Clone size and V and J calls were adopted from that table, with D and trimming inferred from the DNA. This sample yields about 110,000 clones, of which 85% to 90% are seen a single time; 4.6% belongs to the top ten. Germline CDR1 and CDR2: MNHEY and SVGEGT. The CDR3 length is 14 residues. J lost 6 bases, V lost 2 bases, and 5 bases had no gene match.

The source of this sequence is a woman in her forties or fifties with acute or convalescent COVID-19. The rearrangement uses TRBV6-2 or TRBV6-3 and TRBJ1-1, with 8 bases that match TRBD1. What was sequenced was peripheral blood. The CDR3 DNA reads as TGTGCCAGCAGTTACGTAGACAGGGGCCCTGAAGCTTTCTTT. Protein product: CASSYVDRGPEAFF.